Below, 5 T cell receptor beta chains from the same sample are listed, as sequenced in a study of regulatory T cells in long-lasting Graves disease. Time point reported: persistent/refractory GD, antithyroid drugs over 5 years with positive TRAb. PBMCs provided the RNA from which the TCR library was made. Combining iRepertoire HTBI primers with Arm-PCR of CDR3 regions, the authors built TCR beta libraries. TCRdb processed the multiplex PCR reads anew with MiXCR; each CDR3 protein has one entry. The sample shows a few hundred thousand distinct CDR3 sequences, around 23% of them seen only once. The sample in question was peripheral blood mononuclear cells (PBMCs), obtained when the disease was refractory, from a patient treated with antithyroid drugs. The receptors come from a middle-aged woman with Graves disease.

The CDR3 region has the DNA TGTGCCAGCAGTGAAGCCTTTTCGGTGAACACTGAAGCTTTCTTT. Residues: CASSEAFSVNTEAFF. This chain joins TRBV6-2 or TRBV6-3 and TRBJ1-1; D not certain. CDR3 size: 15 residues. The germline V gene has CDR1 MNHEY and CDR2 SVGEGT. The V end was cut by 5 bases, the J end by 0 bases, with 13 bases between.

This clonotype was seen a few times. The V and J genes are TRBV20-1 and TRBJ2-3; D gene unclear. This CDR3 region has 14 residues. Trimming shortened V by 0 bases and J by 2 bases, and 9 bases separated the two germline ends. CDR1 and CDR2 from the germline V gene are DFQATT and SNEGSKA (reference sequence). CDR3 protein: CSARDLGYTDTQYF. CDR3 nucleotide sequence: TGCAGTGCTAGAGATTTGGGTTACACAGATACGCAGTATTTT.

This chain uses TRBV13 with TRBJ2-1, with 13 bases identical to TRBD2. The germline V gene has CDR1 PRHDT and CDR2 FYEKMQ (reference sequence). The trim removed 5 bases at V and 1 base at J, leaving 5 bases unmatched. The CDR3 extends over 17 amino acids. The CDR3, as DNA: TGTGCCAGCAGCCAAGGGACTAGCGGGAATTCCTACAATGAGCAGTTCTTC. This sequence encodes CASSQGTSGNSYNEQFF.

This clonotype was seen a handful of times. The chain links TRBV10-3 to TRBJ1-2, with D possibly TRBD1 on 5 matching bases. The germline V and J ends were trimmed by 2 bases and 7 bases, with 11 bases remaining between them. CDR3 length: 13 residues. CDR1 and CDR2 (germline): ENHRY, SYGVKD. CDR3 sequence reads: CAISEDSRFGYTF. CDR3 bases: TGTGCCATCAGTGAGGACAGCCGGTTTGGCTACACCTTC.

This clonotype showed up many times. This chain joins TRBV2 and TRBJ2-1, with 10 nucleotides matching TRBD2. The germline V gene has CDR1 SNHLY and CDR2 FYNNEI. The CDR3 sequence is 15 residues long. V lost 2 bases, J lost 3 bases, and 1 base stayed unmatched. The CDR3 region is CASSETSGDYNEQFF. Written as DNA, the CDR3 is TGTGCCAGCAGTGAAACTAGCGGGGACTACAATGAGCAGTTCTTC.